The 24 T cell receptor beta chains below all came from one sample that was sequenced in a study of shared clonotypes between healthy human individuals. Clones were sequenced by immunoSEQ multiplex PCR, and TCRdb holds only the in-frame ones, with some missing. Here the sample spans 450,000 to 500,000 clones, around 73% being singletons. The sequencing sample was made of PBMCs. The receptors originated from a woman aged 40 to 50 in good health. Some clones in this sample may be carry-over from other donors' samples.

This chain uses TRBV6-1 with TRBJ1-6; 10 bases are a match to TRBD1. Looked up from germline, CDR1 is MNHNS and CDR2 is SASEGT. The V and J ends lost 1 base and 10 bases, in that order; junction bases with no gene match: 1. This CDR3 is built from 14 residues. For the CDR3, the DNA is TGTGCCAGCAGTGAAGGACAGGGGGCGTCACCCCTCCACTTT. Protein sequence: CASSEGQGASPLHF.

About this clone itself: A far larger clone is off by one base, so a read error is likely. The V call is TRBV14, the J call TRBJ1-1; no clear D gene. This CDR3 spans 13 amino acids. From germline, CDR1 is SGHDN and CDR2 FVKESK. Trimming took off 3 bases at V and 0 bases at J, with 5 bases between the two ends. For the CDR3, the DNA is TGTGCCAGCAGCCAGGGGATGAACACTGAAGCTTTCTTT. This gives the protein CASSQGMNTEAFF. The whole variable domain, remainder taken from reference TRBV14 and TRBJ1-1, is EAGVTQFPSHSVIEKGQTVTLRCDPISGHDNLYWYRRVMGKEIKFLLHFVKESKQDESGMPNNRFLAERTGGTYSTLKVQPAELEDSGVYFCASSQGMNTEAFFGQGTRLTVV.

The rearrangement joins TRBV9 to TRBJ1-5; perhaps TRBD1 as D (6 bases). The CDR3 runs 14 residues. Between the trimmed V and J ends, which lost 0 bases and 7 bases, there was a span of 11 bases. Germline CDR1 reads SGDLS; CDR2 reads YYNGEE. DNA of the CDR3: TGTGCCAGCAGCGTAGGTCAGGGGAACCAGCCCCAGCATTTT. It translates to CASSVGQGNQPQHF.

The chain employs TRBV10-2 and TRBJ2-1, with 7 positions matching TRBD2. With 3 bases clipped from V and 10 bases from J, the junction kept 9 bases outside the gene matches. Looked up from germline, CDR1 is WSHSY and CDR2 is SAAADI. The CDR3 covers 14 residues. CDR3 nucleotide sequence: TGCGCCAGCAGTGATAGGGAGCGGGGTAGGGAGCAGTTCTTC. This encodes CASSDRERGREQFF.

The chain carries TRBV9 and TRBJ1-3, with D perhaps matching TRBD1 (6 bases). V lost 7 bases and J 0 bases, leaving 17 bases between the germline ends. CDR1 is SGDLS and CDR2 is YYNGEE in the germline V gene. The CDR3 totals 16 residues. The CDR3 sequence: CASQEGGQVSGNTIYF. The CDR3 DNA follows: TGTGCCAGCCAAGAGGGGGGGCAGGTCTCTGGAAACACCATATATTTT. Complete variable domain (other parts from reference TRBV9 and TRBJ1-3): DSGVTQTPKHLITATGQRVTLRCSPRSGDLSVYWYQQSLDQGLQFLIQYYNGEERAKGNILERFSAQQFPDLHSELNLSSLELGDSALYFCASQEGGQVSGNTIYFGEGSWLTVV.

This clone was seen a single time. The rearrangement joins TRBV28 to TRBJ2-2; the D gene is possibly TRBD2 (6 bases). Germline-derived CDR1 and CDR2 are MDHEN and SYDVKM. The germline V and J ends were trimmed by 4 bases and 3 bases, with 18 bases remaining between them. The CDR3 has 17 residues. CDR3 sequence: CASSYKSGVWDTGELFF. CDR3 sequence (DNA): TGTGCCAGCAGTTACAAGTCGGGGGTGTGGGACACCGGGGAGCTGTTTTTT.

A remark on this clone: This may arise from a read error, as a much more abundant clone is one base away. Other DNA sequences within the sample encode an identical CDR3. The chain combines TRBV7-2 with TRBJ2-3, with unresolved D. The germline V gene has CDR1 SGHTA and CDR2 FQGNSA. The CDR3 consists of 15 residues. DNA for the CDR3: TGTGCCAGCAGCTACGCTCATCCAAGCACAGATACGCAATATTTT. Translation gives CASSYAHPSTDTQYF. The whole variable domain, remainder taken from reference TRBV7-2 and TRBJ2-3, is GAGVSQSPSNKVTEKGKDVELRCDPISGHTALYWYRQSLGQGLEFLIYFQGNSAPDKSGLPSDRFSAERTGGSVSTLTIQRTQQEDSAVYLCASSYAHPSTDTQYFGPGTRLTVL.

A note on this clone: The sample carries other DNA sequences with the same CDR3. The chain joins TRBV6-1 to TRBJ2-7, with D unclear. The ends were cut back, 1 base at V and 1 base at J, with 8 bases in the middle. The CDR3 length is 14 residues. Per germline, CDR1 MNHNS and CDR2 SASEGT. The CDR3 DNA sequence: TGTGCCAGCAGTGAAGGTGGCTCTTCCTACGAGCAGTACTTC. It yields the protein CASSEGGSSYEQYF.

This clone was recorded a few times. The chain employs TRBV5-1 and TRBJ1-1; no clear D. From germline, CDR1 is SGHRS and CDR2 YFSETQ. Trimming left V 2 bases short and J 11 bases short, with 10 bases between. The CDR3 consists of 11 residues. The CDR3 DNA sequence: TGCGCCAGCAGCTTTGGACGAATGGCTTTCTTT. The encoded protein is CASSFGRMAFF.

As DNA, the CDR3 is TGTGCCAGCACCGTACTAGCGGGAGAGGCAGATACGCAGTATTTT. It specifies CASTVLAGEADTQYF. The chain recombines TRBV28 with TRBJ2-3, with 11 bases fitting TRBD2. V gave up 7 bases and J gave up 4 bases; unmatched junction bases: 7. The CDR3 extends over 15 amino acids. Germline CDR1 is MDHEN and CDR2 is SYDVKM.

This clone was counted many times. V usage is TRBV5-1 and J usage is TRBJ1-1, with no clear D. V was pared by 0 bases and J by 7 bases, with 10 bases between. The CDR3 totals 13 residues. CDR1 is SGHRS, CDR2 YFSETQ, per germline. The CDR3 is CASSLVGTVEAFF. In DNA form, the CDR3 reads TGCGCCAGCAGCTTGGTGGGCACGGTTGAAGCTTTCTTT.

The DNA of the CDR3 is TGCGCCAGCAGCTTGGAAGGGACCCTGGGGGCGCCCGATACGCAGTATTTT. This codes for CASSLEGTLGAPDTQYF. This chain connects TRBV5-1 to TRBJ2-3, with a tentative D call TRBD1 (6 bases). V lost 0 bases and J lost 6, with 20 bases in between. The germline V gene encodes CDR1 SGHRS and CDR2 YFSETQ. CDR3 length: 17 residues.

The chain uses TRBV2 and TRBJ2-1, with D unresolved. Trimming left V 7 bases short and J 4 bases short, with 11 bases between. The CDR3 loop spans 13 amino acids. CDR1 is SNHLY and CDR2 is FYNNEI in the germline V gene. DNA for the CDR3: TGTGCCAGCAATACTGACGGGTACAATGAGCAGTTCTTC. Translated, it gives CASNTDGYNEQFF.

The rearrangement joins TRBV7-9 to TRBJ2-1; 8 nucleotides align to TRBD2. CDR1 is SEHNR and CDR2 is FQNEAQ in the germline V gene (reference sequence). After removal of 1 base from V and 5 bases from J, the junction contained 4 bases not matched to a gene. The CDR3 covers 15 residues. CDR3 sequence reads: CASSLGAGVNNEQFF. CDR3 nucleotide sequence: TGTGCCAGCAGCTTAGGAGCGGGAGTGAACAATGAGCAGTTCTTC.

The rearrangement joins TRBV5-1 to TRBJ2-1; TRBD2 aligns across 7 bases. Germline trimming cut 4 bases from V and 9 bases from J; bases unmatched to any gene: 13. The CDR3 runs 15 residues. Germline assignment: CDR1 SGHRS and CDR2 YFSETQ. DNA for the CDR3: TGCGCCAGCAGCCCGTGGGGGGAGGGGAGGGCTGAGCAGTTCTTC. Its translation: CASSPWGEGRAEQFF.

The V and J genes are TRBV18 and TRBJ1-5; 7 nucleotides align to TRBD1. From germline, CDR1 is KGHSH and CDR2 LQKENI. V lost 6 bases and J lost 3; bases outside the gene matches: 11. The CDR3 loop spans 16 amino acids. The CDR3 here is CASSRDRDRYNQPQHF. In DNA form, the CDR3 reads TGTGCCAGCTCCCGAGACCGGGACAGATACAATCAGCCCCAGCATTTT.

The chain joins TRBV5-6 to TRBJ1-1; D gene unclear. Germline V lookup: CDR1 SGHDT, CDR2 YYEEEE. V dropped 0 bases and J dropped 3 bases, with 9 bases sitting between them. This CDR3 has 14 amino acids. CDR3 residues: CASSLAPRDTEAFF. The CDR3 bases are TGTGCCAGCAGCTTGGCGCCGAGGGACACTGAAGCTTTCTTT.

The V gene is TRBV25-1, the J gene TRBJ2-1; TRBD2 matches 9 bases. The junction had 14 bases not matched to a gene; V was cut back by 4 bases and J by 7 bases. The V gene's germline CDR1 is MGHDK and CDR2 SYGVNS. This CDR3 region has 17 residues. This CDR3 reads CASSGQVAGAVWNEQFF. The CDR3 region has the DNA TGTGCCAGCAGTGGCCAAGTAGCGGGAGCGGTTTGGAATGAGCAGTTCTTC.

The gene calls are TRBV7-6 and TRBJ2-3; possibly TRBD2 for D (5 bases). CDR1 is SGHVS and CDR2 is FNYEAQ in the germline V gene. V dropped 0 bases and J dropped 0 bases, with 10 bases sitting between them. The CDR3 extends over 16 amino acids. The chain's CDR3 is CASSLAGSGSTDTQYF. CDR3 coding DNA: TGTGCCAGCAGCTTAGCAGGCTCGGGAAGCACAGATACGCAGTATTTT.

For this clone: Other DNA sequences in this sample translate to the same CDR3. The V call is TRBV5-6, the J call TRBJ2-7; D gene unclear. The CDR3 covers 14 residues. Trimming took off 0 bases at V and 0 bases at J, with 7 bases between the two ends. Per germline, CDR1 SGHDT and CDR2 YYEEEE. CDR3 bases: TGTGCCAGCAGCTTGGGTGGGAACTCCTACGAGCAGTACTTC. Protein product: CASSLGGNSYEQYF.

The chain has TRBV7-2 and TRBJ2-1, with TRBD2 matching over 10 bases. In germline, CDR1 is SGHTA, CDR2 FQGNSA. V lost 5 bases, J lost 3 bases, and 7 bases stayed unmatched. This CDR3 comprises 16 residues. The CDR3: CASSPRTSGGYNEQFF. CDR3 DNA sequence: TGTGCCAGCAGCCCTAGGACTAGCGGAGGCTACAATGAGCAGTTCTTC.

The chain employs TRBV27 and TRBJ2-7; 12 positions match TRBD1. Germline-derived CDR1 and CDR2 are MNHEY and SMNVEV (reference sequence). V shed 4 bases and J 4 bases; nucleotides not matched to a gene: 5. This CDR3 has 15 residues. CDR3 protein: CASSSPGQGAYEQYF. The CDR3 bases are TGTGCCAGCAGTTCCCCGGGACAGGGGGCATACGAGCAGTACTTC.

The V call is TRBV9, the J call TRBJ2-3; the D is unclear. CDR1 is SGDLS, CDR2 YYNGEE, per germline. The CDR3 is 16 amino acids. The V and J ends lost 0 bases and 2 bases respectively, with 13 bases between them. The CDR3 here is CASSVGERPYTDTQYF. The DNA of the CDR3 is TGTGCCAGCAGCGTAGGAGAGCGTCCCTACACAGATACGCAGTATTTT.

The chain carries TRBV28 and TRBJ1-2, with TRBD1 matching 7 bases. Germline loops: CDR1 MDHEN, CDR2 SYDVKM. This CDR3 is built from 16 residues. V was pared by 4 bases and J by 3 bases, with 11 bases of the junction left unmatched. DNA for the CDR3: TGTGCCAGCAGTTACCGACAGGGTGAGGTTGACTATGGCTACACCTTC. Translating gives CASSYRQGEVDYGYTF.